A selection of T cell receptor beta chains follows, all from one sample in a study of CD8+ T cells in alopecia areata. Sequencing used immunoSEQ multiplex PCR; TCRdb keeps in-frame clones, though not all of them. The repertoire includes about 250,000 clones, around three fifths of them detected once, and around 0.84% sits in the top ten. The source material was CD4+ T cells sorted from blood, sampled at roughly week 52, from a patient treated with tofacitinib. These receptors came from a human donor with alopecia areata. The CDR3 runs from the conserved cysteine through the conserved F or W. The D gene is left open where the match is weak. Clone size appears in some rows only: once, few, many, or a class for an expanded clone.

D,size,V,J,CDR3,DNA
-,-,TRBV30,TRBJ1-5,CAWNRANQPQHF,TGTGCCTGGAACAGGGCAAATCAGCCCCAGCATTTT
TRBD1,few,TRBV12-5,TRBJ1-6,CASGLLTGTGLNSPLHF,TGTGCTAGTGGTTTGCTAACCGGGACAGGACTTAATTCACCCCTCCACTTT
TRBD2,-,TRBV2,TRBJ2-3,CASQSGASTDTQYF,TGTGCCAGCCAAAGCGGGGCGAGCACAGATACGCAGTATTTT
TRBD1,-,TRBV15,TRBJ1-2,CATSPGQNYGYTF,TGTGCCACCAGCCCGGGACAGAACTATGGCTACACCTTC
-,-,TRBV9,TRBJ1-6,CASSVGPTPNSPLHF,TGTGCCAGCAGCGTAGGACCTACCCCCAATTCACCCCTCCACTTT
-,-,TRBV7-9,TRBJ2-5,CASTPTEHPNSQYF,TGTGCCAGCACCCCTACGGAGCATCCTAATTCCCAGTACTTC
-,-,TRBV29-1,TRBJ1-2,CSVEEPRGGGYTF,TGCAGCGTTGAAGAACCCCGAGGGGGTGGCTACACCTTC
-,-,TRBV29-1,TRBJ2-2,CSVAQGRTGELFF,TGCAGCGTTGCGCAGGGACGTACCGGGGAGCTGTTTTTT
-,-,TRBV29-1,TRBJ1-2,CSVNGGNYGYTF,TGCAGCGTCAACGGCGGTAACTATGGCTACACCTTC
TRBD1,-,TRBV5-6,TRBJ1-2,CASSSWDRGQGYGYTF,TGTGCCAGCAGCTCCTGGGACAGGGGGCAGGGCTATGGCTACACCTTC
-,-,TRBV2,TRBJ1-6,CASSSPREPILSSYNSPLHF,TGTGCCAGCAGCTCACCGAGGGAGCCCATCCTAAGCTCCTATAATTCACCCCTCCACTTT
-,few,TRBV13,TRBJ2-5,CASSSRQASWETQYF,TGTGCCAGCAGCAGCAGACAGGCATCGTGGGAGACCCAGTACTTC
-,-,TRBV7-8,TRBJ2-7,CASSLAEVLHEQYF,TGTGCCAGCAGCTTAGCAGAAGTACTCCACGAGCAGTACTTC
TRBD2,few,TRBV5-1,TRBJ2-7,CASSWAGEYEQYF,TGCGCCAGCAGCTGGGCGGGAGAGTACGAGCAGTACTTC
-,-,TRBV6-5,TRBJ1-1,CASGPQGRDTEAFF,TGTGCCAGCGGACCACAGGGTAGGGACACTGAAGCTTTCTTT
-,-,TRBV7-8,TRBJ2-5,CASSLGIAMGTQYF,TGTGCCAGCAGCTTAGGGATCGCTATGGGGACCCAGTACTTC
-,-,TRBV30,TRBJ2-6,CAWRKTWGSGANVLTF,TGTGCCTGGAGAAAAACATGGGGGTCTGGGGCCAACGTCCTGACTTTC
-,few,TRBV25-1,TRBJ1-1,CASSGYMNTEAFF,TGTGCCAGCAGCGGGTACATGAACACTGAAGCTTTCTTT
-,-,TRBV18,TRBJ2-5,CASSPSGTEYQETQYF,TGTGCCAGCTCACCCTCCGGGACTGAGTATCAAGAGACCCAGTACTTC
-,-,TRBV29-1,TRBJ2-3,CSVGIGGADTQYF,TGCAGCGTGGGGATAGGGGGGGCGGATACGCAGTATTTT
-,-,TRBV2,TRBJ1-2,CASSGDGYGYTF,TGTGCCAGCAGCGGGGACGGCTATGGCTACACCTTC
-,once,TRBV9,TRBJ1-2,CASSEGTRAYTF,TGTGCCAGCAGCGAGGGGACTAGGGCCTACACCTTC
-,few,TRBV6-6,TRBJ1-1,CASSYTNTEAFF,TGTGCCAGCAGTTATACGAACACTGAAGCTTTCTTT
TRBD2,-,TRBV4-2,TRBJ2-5,CASSITTSAAQETQYF,TGTGCCAGCAGCATTACGACTAGCGCTGCCCAAGAGACCCAGTACTTC
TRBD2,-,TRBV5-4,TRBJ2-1,CASSLGASGGYNEQFF,TGTGCCAGCAGCTTGGGTGCCAGCGGGGGTTACAATGAGCAGTTCTTC
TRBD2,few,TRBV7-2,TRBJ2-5,CASSLIAGGQETQYF,TGTGCCAGCAGCTTAATAGCGGGGGGGCAAGAGACCCAGTACTTC
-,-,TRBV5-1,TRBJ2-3,CASRKPGLKDTDTQYF,TGCGCCAGCAGAAAACCCGGACTGAAAGACACAGATACGCAGTATTTT
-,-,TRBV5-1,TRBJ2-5,CASSLIPGTQYF,TGCGCCAGCAGCTTAATACCGGGGACCCAGTACTTC
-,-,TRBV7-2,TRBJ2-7,CASSLGFYEQYF,TGTGCCAGCAGCTTAGGGTTCTACGAGCAGTACTTC
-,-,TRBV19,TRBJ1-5,CASSIRQASNQPQHF,TGTGCCAGTAGTATTCGACAGGCAAGCAATCAGCCCCAGCATTTT
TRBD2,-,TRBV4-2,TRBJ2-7,CASSHPGTSGGLYEQYF,TGTGCCAGCAGCCACCCCGGGACTAGCGGGGGGCTTTACGAGCAGTACTTC
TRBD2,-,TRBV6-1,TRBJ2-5,CASTRTSAETQYF,TGTGCCAGCACCCGGACTAGCGCGGAGACCCAGTACTTC
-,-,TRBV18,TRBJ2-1,CASSPQDHEQFF,TGTGCCAGCTCACCACAAGACCATGAGCAGTTCTTC
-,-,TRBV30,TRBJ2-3,CAWSVGSVLYTDTQYF,TGTGCCTGGAGTGTAGGTTCGGTCCTTTACACAGATACGCAGTATTTT
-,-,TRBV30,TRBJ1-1,CAWSVLRGTAFF,TGTGCCTGGAGTGTACTGAGAGGGACGGCTTTCTTT
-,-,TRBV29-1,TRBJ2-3,CSVGNTWQYF,TGCAGCGTTGGAAATACGTGGCAGTATTTT
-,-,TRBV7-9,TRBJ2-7,CASNSVGAVPGEQYF,TGTGCCAGCAACTCTGTGGGGGCAGTCCCAGGTGAGCAGTACTTC
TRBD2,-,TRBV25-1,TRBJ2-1,CASSDPTSGGYNEQFF,TGTGCCAGCAGTGATCCCACTAGCGGGGGGTACAATGAGCAGTTCTTC
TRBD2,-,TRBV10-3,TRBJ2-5,CAISELLAGVETQYF,TGTGCCATCAGTGAGTTGCTAGCGGGGGTAGAGACCCAGTACTTC
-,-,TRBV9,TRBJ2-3,CASSVYDTDTQYF,TGTGCCAGCAGCGTATACGACACAGATACGCAGTATTTT
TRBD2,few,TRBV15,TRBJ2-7,CATSRVPSGYEQYF,TGTGCCACCAGCAGAGTGCCTAGCGGCTACGAGCAGTACTTC
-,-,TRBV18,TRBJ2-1,CASSPQGPPVEQFF,TGTGCCAGCTCACCCCAGGGGCCTCCGGTTGAGCAGTTCTTC
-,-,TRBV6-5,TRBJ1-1,CASSYGDTEAFF,TGTGCCAGCAGTTACGGGGACACTGAAGCTTTCTTT
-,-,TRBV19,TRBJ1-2,CASVSNYGYTF,TGTGCCAGTGTTTCTAACTATGGCTACACCTTC
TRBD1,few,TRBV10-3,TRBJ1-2,CAISGQGDHGYTF,TGTGCCATCAGTGGACAGGGCGACCATGGCTACACCTTC
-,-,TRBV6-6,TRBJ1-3,CASTLSEWSGNTIYF,TGTGCCAGCACCCTGTCGGAGTGGTCTGGAAACACCATATATTTT
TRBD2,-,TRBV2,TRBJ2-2,CASSVASSGGPTGELFF,TGTGCCAGCAGTGTAGCTTCTAGCGGGGGGCCCACCGGGGAGCTGTTTTTT
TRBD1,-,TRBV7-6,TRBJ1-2,CASSSEGQGYGYTF,TGTGCCAGCAGCTCAGAAGGACAGGGCTATGGCTACACCTTC
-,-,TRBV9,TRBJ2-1,CASSAGSLAPYNEQFF,TGTGCCAGCAGCGCGGGATCGTTGGCTCCCTACAATGAGCAGTTCTTC
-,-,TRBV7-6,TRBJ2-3,CASSLTPSDTTQYF,TGTGCCAGCAGCCTTACCCCTAGCGACACTACGCAGTATTTT